These T cell receptor beta chains were read from a single sample in a study of blood T cells in healthy people across ages. Via MiXCR, TCRdb re-called the 5' RACE reads, giving one row per CDR3 protein. Here the sample spans approximately 760,000 distinct CDR3 sequences, 20% to 25% being singletons. The same sample was also studied in work on T cells of mothers and their children.

Source material: blood. These receptors originate from a boy between 5 and 17 years old in good health. The CDR3 runs from the conserved cysteine through the conserved F or W. The D gene is left open where the match is weak. Size is omitted from some rows. Given values are once, few, many or a class for expanded clones.

TRBJ2-2,TRBD2,TRBV4-1,few,CASSQDPAPGGGNTGELFF,TGCGCCAGCAGCCAAGACCCCGCCCCTGGCGGGGGTAACACCGGGGAGCTGTTTTTT
TRBJ2-1,TRBD1,TRBV10-3,.,CAIRDDRGRNRGNEQFF,TGTGCCATCAGGGACGACAGGGGGCGGAACCGGGGCAATGAGCAGTTCTTC
TRBJ2-7,.,TRBV28,few,CASSPTGLNEQYF,TGTGCCAGCAGCCCTACAGGGTTAAACGAGCAGTACTTC
TRBJ2-5,.,TRBV10-3,.,CAISLETRYF,TGTGCCATCAGCCTAGAGACCCGGTACTTC
TRBJ1-2,.,TRBV12-3/TRBV12-4,.,CASSPETWDGYTF,TGTGCCAGCAGCCCCGAAACGTGGGACGGCTACACCTTC
TRBJ2-1,.,TRBV10-1,.,CASSAREASSYNEQFF,TGCGCCAGCAGCGCCCGAGAAGCGAGCTCCTACAATGAGCAGTTCTTC
TRBJ2-7,TRBD1,TRBV14,.,CASSQGVTGGYEQYF,TGTGCCAGCAGCCAAGGGGTAACAGGGGGCTACGAGCAGTACTTC
TRBJ1-3,TRBD1,TRBV9,few,CASSVIGTGVDTIYF,TGTGCCAGCAGCGTAATTGGGACAGGGGTCGACACCATATATTTT
TRBJ2-7,.,TRBV6-2/TRBV6-3,few,CASSLSAHEQYF,TGTGCCAGCAGCCTCTCGGCCCACGAGCAGTACTTC
TRBJ1-6,TRBD1,TRBV7-8,few,CASSGQGTSPLHF,TGTGCCAGCAGCGGACAGGGGACTTCACCCCTCCACTTT
TRBJ2-7,TRBD1,TRBV18,.,CASSSEDRGLSEQYF,TGTGCCAGCTCATCTGAGGACAGGGGGCTGAGCGAGCAGTACTTC
TRBJ1-4,.,TRBV2,.,CASSEYGGTTVKPFF,TGTGCCAGCAGTGAATACGGGGGCACGACCGTAAAACCGTTTTTT